This record concerns one TCR beta chain sequence. Its cognate antigen is unknown. This entry belongs to a study of blood T cells in healthy people across ages. The germline V gene encodes CDR1 SQVTM and CDR2 ANQGSEA. The CDR3 contains 15 residues. V was trimmed by 4 bases and J by 2 bases, leaving 18 bases between them. PCR was performed a second time for roughly 7 to 11 cycles using a sample-barcoded 5' primer and a J-beta primer mix. TCRdb reanalysed the 5' RACE reads using MiXCR and keeps one entry per CDR3 protein. The sample contains roughly 800,000 distinct CDR3 sequences, 40% to 65% of which appear only once. The donors, aged about 6 to 100, were healthy Caucasians from Russia. Each sample yielded at least 6 million isolated PBMCs. Study-level results: Investigators treated diversity estimates from one million T cells as underestimates.

The clonotype was recovered from a man of 80 years or more in good health. Sequenced input: blood. The genes are TRBV29-1 and TRBJ2-7, with D perhaps matching TRBD2 (6 bases). The CDR3 loop reads CSVGKLRRTTYEQYF. The CDR3 coding sequence is TGCAGCGTTGGGAAGTTACGACGGACTACCTACGAGCAGTACTTC.